The source of this T cell receptor beta chain is a study of blood T cell repertoires in COVID-19. Using immunoSEQ multiplex PCR, the repertoire was profiled, and TCRdb retains in-frame clones only, with some absent. The sample has some 220,000 clones; roughly 75% are singletons. The CDR3 is made up of 14 amino acids. V lost 7 bases and J lost 0, with 8 bases in between. Germline CDR1 reads SGHTS; CDR2 reads YDEGEE. This sequence joins TRBV5-8 and TRBJ2-6; no firm D call. Input material: peripheral blood. This receptor was identified in a woman between 70 and 85 years old with acute or convalescent COVID-19. The CDR3 nucleotides read TGTGCCAGCCGTGTTTTCTCTGGGGCCAACGTCCTGACTTTC. It encodes CASRVFSGANVLTF. Full variable domain (outside the CDR3, taken from reference TRBV5-8 and TRBJ2-6): EAGVTQSPTHLIKTRGQQATLRCSPISGHTSVYWYQQALGLGLQFLLWYDEGEERNRGNFPPRFSGRQFPNYSSELNVNALELEDSALYLCASRVFSGANVLTFGAGSRLTVL.